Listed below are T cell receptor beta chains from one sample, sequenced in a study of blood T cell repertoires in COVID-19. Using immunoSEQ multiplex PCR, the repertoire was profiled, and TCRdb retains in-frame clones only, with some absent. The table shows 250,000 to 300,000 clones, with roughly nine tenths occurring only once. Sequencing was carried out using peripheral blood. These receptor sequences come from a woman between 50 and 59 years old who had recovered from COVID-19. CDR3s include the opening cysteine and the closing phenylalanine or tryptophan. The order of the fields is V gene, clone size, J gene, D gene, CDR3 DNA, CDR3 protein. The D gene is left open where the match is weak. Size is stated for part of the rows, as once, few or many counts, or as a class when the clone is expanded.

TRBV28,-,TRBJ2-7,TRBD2,TGTGCCACCAGGATGGGCGGGGGGTACGAGCAGTACTTC,CATRMGGGYEQYF
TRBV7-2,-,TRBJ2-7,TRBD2,TGTGCCAGCAGCCGGACTAGCGGAACCTACGAGCAGTACTTC,CASSRTSGTYEQYF
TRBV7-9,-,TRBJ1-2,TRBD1,TGTGCCAGCAGCCCCGGGACAGGGGAATATGGCTACACCTTC,CASSPGTGEYGYTF
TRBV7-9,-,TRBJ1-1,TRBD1,TGTGCCAGCAGCTTAGGGACAGGGTTTGAAACTGAAGCTTTCTTT,CASSLGTGFETEAFF
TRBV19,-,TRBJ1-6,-,TGTGCCAGTAAAGAGGGAATGAGGCAGAATTCACCCCTCCACTTT,CASKEGMRQNSPLHF
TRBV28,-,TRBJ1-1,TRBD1,TGTGCCAGCAGGACAGGGGGTGAACTGACTGAAGCTTTCTTT,CASRTGGELTEAFF
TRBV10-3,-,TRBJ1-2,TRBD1,TGTGCCATCAGTGAGTCGGTTGAAGGGGGCGATGGCTACACCTTC,CAISESVEGGDGYTF
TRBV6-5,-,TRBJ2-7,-,TGTGCCAGCAGTTACTCTCAGGCCGCACACTCCTACGAGCAGTACTTC,CASSYSQAAHSYEQYF
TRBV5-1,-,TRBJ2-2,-,TGCGCCAGCAGCGACCTAGGAAACACCGGGGAGCTGTTTTTT,CASSDLGNTGELFF
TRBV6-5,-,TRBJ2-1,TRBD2,TGTGCCAGCAGTCTAACTAGCGGGGATTTAAATGAGCAGTTCTTC,CASSLTSGDLNEQFF
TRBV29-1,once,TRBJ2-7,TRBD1,TGCAGCGCCACGGGGACAGGGAACGACGAGCAGTACTTC,CSATGTGNDEQYF
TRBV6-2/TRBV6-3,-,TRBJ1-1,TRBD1,TGTGCCAGCAGTTACAGGTTTGACAGGGCGATGAACACTGAAGCTTTCTTT,CASSYRFDRAMNTEAFF
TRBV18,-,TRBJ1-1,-,TGTGCCAGCTCACCCAGCCCAGGAAATCGAGCTTTCTTT,CASSPSPGNRAFF
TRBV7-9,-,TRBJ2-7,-,TGTGCCAGCAGCGCCCATAAGGGGCACGAGCAGTACTTC,CASSAHKGHEQYF
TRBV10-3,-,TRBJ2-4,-,TGTGCCATCAGTGAGGGAGTGAGGGACATTCAGTACTTC,CAISEGVRDIQYF
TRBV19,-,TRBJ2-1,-,TGTGCCAGTACGGTCGGTTGGGCTCCGAATGAGCAGTTCTTC,CASTVGWAPNEQFF
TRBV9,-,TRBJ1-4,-,TGTGCCAGCAGCGTATCAGGAGAAAAACTGTTTTTT,CASSVSGEKLFF
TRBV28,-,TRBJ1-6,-,TGTGCCAGCAACAAACGCTCCTATAATTCACCCCTCCACTTT,CASNKRSYNSPLHF
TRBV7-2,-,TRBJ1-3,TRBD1,TGTGCCAGCAGCTTTGTGTTGGACAGGGTCTCTGGAAACACCATATATTTT,CASSFVLDRVSGNTIYF
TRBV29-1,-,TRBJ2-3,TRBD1,TGCAGCGCCGGACAGGGGAATTCAGCAGATACGCAGTATTTT,CSAGQGNSADTQYF
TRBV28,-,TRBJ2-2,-,TGTGCCAGCAGTTTAAGGCAGGGGGGTACCGGGGAGCTGTTTTTT,CASSLRQGGTGELFF
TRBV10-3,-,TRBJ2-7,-,TGTGCCATCAGTGAGTCGCGGTCCGAGGAGCGACTACACTACGAGCAGTACTTC,CAISESRSEERLHYEQYF
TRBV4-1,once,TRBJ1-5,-,TGCGCCAGCAGCCAGACGGGACTTATGAATCAGCCCCAGCATTTT,CASSQTGLMNQPQHF
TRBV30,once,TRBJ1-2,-,TGTGCCTGGAGTGTACAGGAGGGGATTAACTATGGCTACACCTTC,CAWSVQEGINYGYTF
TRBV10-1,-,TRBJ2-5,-,TGCGCCAGCACGTTTCGGGGTGAGACCCAGTACTTC,CASTFRGETQYF
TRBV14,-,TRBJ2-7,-,TGTGCCAGCAGCCGTAGCGATACCTACGAGCAGTACTTC,CASSRSDTYEQYF
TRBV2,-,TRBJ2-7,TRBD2,TGTGCCAGCAGTGGGGGCGGGAGTGGGTCCTACGAGCAGTACTTC,CASSGGGSGSYEQYF
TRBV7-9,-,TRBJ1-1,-,TGTGCCAGCAGCTTATATGACACTGAAGCTTTCTTT,CASSLYDTEAFF
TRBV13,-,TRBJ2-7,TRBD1,TGTGCCAGCAGCCACCGGACAGGGGGCGTTTACGAGCAGTACTTC,CASSHRTGGVYEQYF
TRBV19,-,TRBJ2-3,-,TGTGCCAGTAGTATAGACCTGCGCCGTAGAAGCACAGATACGCAGTATTTT,CASSIDLRRRSTDTQYF
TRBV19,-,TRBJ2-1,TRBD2,TGTGCCAGTAGTCCGGGACTAGCATCACTCAATGAGCAGTTCTTC,CASSPGLASLNEQFF
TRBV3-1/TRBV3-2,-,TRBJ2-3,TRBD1,TGTGCCAGCAGTGATGACAGGGGGCAATTAGATACGCAGTATTTT,CASSDDRGQLDTQYF
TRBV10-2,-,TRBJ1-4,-,TGCGCCACATCACAGGGTCTGAGTGAAAAACTGTTTTTT,CATSQGLSEKLFF
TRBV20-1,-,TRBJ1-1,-,TGCAGTGCTAGTAAGGACACTAATGTTTTAGGAGCTTTCTTT,CSASKDTNVLGAFF
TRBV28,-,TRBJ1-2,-,TGTGCCAGTCTACGGGGAAACTATGGCTACACCTTC,CASLRGNYGYTF
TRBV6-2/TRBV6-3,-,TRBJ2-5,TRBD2,TGTGCCAGCAGTTCAGCGGGGTCTGCCTTGGAGACCCAGTACTTC,CASSSAGSALETQYF
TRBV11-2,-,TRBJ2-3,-,TGTGCCAGCTCACAGGCCGGGAGCCTCTTCCCGGATACGCAGTATTTT,CASSQAGSLFPDTQYF
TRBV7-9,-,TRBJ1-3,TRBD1,TGTGCCAGCAGCGGGGGACAGCCCGGAGGGACCATATATTTT,CASSGGQPGGTIYF
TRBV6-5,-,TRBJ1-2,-,TGTGCCAGCAACAAGGCGGGAAGGGATAACTATGGCTACACCTTC,CASNKAGRDNYGYTF
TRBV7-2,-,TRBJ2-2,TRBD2,TGTGCCAGCAGCTTAGGGACTAGCGGGAACACCGGGGAGCTGTTTTTT,CASSLGTSGNTGELFF
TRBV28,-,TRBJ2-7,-,TGTGCCAGCAGTTTCAGCTCCTACGAGCAGTACTTC,CASSFSSYEQYF